This passage covers 10 T cell receptor beta chains from one sample sequenced in a study of CD8+ T cells in alopecia areata. Reverse transcription of extracted RNA yielded cDNA, which provided the sequencing template. The assay was immunoSEQ multiplex PCR, and TCRdb's table has in-frame clones only and misses some. This sample carries fewer than 200,000 clones, around three fifths of them seen once, and the ten largest clones take approximately 15%. Indicated treatment: oral pan-JAK inhibitor, 5-10 mg twice daily. Sequences were derived from CD4+ T cells sorted from blood, sampled at week 24, from a patient treated with tofacitinib. All receptors come from a human donor with alopecia areata.

The gene calls are TRBV5-1 and TRBJ2-5, with TRBD2 identical over 12 bases. CDR3 length equals 14 residues. Germline CDR1 SGHRS, CDR2 YFSETQ. V was clipped by 4 bases and J by 5 bases; unmatched bases: 3. CDR3 coding DNA: TGCGCCAGCAGCGCCGGACTAGCGGGGGAGACCCAGTACTTC. Translated: CASSAGLAGETQYF.

V is TRBV18 and J is TRBJ2-4; 7 nucleotides line up with TRBD1. This CDR3 region has 12 residues. With V trimmed by 3 bases and J by 8 bases, 1 base remained unmatched. Germline CDR1 and CDR2: KGHSH and LQKENI. In DNA, the CDR3 is TGTGCCAGCTCACCCCAGGGGGACATTCAGTACTTC. Residues: CASSPQGDIQYF.

This clone was detected a few times. The chain has TRBV29-1 and TRBJ2-5; perhaps D is TRBD1 or TRBD2 (5 bases each). CDR1 is SQVTM, CDR2 ANQGSEA, per germline. The CDR3 covers 12 residues. V gave up 4 bases and J gave up 7 bases, with 13 bases separating them. The CDR3 DNA reads as TGCAGCGTTGGGGGGAACGAAGGGACCCAGTACTTC. Its translation is CSVGGNEGTQYF.

This rearrangement joins TRBV30 to TRBJ1-4, with TRBD1 matching over 7 bases. From germline, CDR1 is GTSNPN and CDR2 SVGIG (reference sequence). The CDR3 runs 13 residues. V lost 8 bases to trimming and J lost 5 bases; unmatched junction nucleotides: 8. CDR3 protein: CALTGTANEKLFF. The CDR3 DNA sequence: TGTGCCCTGACCGGGACAGCAAATGAAAAACTGTTTTTT.

The chain is built from TRBV7-9 and TRBJ2-1; 10 nucleotides line up with TRBD2. V trimming: 4 bases; J trimming: 3 bases; junction bases outside the gene matches: 15. Germline loops: CDR1 SEHNR, CDR2 FQNEAQ (reference sequence). The CDR3 sequence is 19 residues long. CDR3 in amino acids: CASSSWPSGGSVNYNEQFF. CDR3 sequence (DNA): TGTGCCAGCAGCTCTTGGCCTAGCGGGGGATCCGTAAACTACAATGAGCAGTTCTTC.

CDR3: CASRQQGNNEQFF. The CDR3 nucleotides are TGTGCCAGCAGGCAACAGGGGAACAATGAGCAGTTCTTC. This sequence joins TRBV6-1 and TRBJ2-1, with TRBD1 matching 7 bases. This CDR3 contains 13 residues. In germline, CDR1 is MNHNS, CDR2 SASEGT. After removal of 6 bases from V and 5 bases from J, the junction contained 4 bases not matched to a gene.

This clone was seen a handful of times. This chain links TRBV6-5 with TRBJ1-2; D call uncertain. Germline CDR1 and CDR2: MNHEY and SVGAGI. The V end was cut by 7 bases, the J end by 4 bases, with 13 bases between. This CDR3 has 13 residues. The CDR3 protein is CASNNPRAYGYTF. The CDR3 DNA follows: TGTGCCAGCAACAACCCACGGGCCTATGGCTACACCTTC.

This sequence joins TRBV14 and TRBJ1-6; D is unresolved. Trimming took off 1 base at V and 6 bases at J, with 10 bases between the two ends. The CDR3 is made up of 15 amino acids. From germline, CDR1 is SGHDN and CDR2 FVKESK. For the CDR3, the DNA is TGTGCCAGCAGCCAAGCGCTAAGCCCTAATTCACCCCTCCACTTT. Translated, it gives CASSQALSPNSPLHF.

This clone occurred once. The chain has TRBV7-2 and TRBJ2-2; D is possibly TRBD1 or TRBD2 (5 bases each). This CDR3 contains 15 residues. The germline gives CDR1 SGHTA, CDR2 FQGNSA. Trimming cost V 2 bases and J 5 bases, with 12 bases left between them. CDR3 DNA sequence: TGTGCCAGCAGCTTAAAGGGACGGCATACCGGGGAGCTGTTTTTT. Amino acids: CASSLKGRHTGELFF.

CDR3 sequence: CASRPVKGSYGYTF. The CDR3 DNA sequence: TGTGCCAGCAGGCCGGTGAAGGGGTCCTATGGCTACACCTTC. This chain joins TRBV7-7 and TRBJ1-2; D perhaps matches TRBD1 (5 bases). The V gene lost 6 bases and the J gene lost 4 bases, with 15 bases spanning the gap. The CDR3 is made up of 14 amino acids. In germline, CDR1 is SSHAT, CDR2 FNYEAQ (reference sequence). The entire variable domain, with the rest obtained from reference TRBV7-7 and TRBJ1-2, is as follows: GAGVSQSPRYKVTKRGQDVTLRCDPISSHATLYWYQQALGQGPEFLTYFNYEAQPDKSGLPSDRFSAERPEGSISTLTIQRTEQRDSAMYRCASRPVKGSYGYTFGSGTRLTVV.